This TCR beta chain comes out of a study of cytomegalovirus exposure and HLA in healthy donors. With regard to this clone: No antigen is known for it.

Findings of the study overall: Presence/absence analyses treated sequencing depth as roughly uniform across donors.

CDR3 length equals 16 residues. Germline V CDR1 and CDR2: SNHLY, FYNNEI. V gave up 7 bases and J gave up 1 base; unmatched junction bases: 7. The PCR had 60 Vbeta and 13 Jbeta primers. The data were produced by immunoSEQ multiplex PCR, yet TCRdb's version contains in-frame clones alone and is incomplete. Of 200,000 or so clones in the sample, 65% to 85% were seen once. Input material: PBMCs. The origin of this receptor is a boy aged 2 to 10 in good health and CMV-seronegative. The rearrangement joins TRBV2 to TRBJ2-7, with 13 bases lining up with TRBD2. DNA of the CDR3: TGTGCCAGCAAAAGACTAGCGGGGGGAGATTCCTACGAGCAGTACTTC. Its translation: CASKRLAGGDSYEQYF.